The subject of this entry is one TCR beta chain. The data stem from a study of blood T cell repertoires in COVID-19. Study-wide background: The United States, Italy and Spain provided the acute and convalescent COVID-19 samples. Sample material is recorded as cDNA or gDNA derived from T cells, B-cell-depleted T cells, or PBMCs.

In the original analysis: The assay estimated nucleated cells by amplifying reference gene primers. Profiled with immunoSEQ multiplex PCR; TCRdb holds only in-frame clones, not every one. The V and J calls and clone size come from that table; D and trimming were worked out from the DNA. The sample records 300,000 to 400,000 clones, more than 70% being singletons. In germline, CDR1 is LNHDA, CDR2 SQIVND (reference sequence). This CDR3 has 12 amino acids. V lost 7 bases and J lost 5, with 11 bases in between. This rearrangement joins TRBV19 to TRBJ1-1; D is uncertain. Sequenced material: peripheral blood. This receptor was taken from a young man with active or convalescent COVID-19. CDR3 sequence: CASKDPGTEAFF. As DNA, the CDR3 is TGTGCCAGTAAAGACCCGGGGACTGAAGCTTTCTTT.